The entry below gives a single T cell receptor beta chain sequence along with its context. RNA served as the template for amplifying TCR beta CDR3 regions. RT-PCR with HTBI primers came first, then second-round multiplex PCR. TCRdb fed the multiplex PCR reads into MiXCR, producing one record per CDR3 protein. The sample has 600,000 to 950,000 distinct CDR3 sequences, approximately 40% seen once; the top ten hold approximately 43%. These data belong to a study of Graves' ophthalmopathy and Graves' hyperthyroidism. Turning to the study itself: Untreated patients at initial diagnosis provided peripheral blood.

Clinicians made diagnoses from clinical symptoms, serum thyroxine, TRAb, thyroid ultrasound and orbital computed tomography. V lost 3 bases to trimming and J lost 4 bases; unmatched junction nucleotides: 2. The CDR3 runs to 15 residues. Germline V gives CDR1 SGDLS, CDR2 YYNGEE. The sequencing input was peripheral blood. The chain carries TRBV9 and TRBJ2-7; 15 bases agree with TRBD2. This receptor was taken from an adult man with Graves' ophthalmopathy. CDR3 DNA: TGTGCCAGCAGCGAGGGACTAGCGGGAGGTTACGAGCAGTACTTC. It specifies CASSEGLAGGYEQYF.